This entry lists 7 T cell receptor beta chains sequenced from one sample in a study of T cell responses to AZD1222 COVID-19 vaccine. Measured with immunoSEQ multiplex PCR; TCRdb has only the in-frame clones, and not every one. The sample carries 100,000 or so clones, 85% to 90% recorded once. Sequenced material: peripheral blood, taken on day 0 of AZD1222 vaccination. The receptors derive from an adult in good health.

The CDR3 is CASSAQGPATEAFF. DNA for the CDR3: TGTGCCAGCAGTGCACAGGGGCCAGCGACTGAAGCTTTCTTT. The V gene is TRBV28, the J gene TRBJ1-1; the match to TRBD1 covers 7 bases. Germline CDR1 reads MDHEN; CDR2 reads SYDVKM. The CDR3 runs to 14 residues. The ends lost 5 bases at V and 5 bases at J; junction bases unmatched: 8.

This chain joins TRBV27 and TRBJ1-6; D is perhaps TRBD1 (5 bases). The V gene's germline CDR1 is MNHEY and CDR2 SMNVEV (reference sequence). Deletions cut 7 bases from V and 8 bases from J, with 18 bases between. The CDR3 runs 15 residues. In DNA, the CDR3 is TGTGCCAGCACTTGGAGGGGTATTGAGTATTCACCCCTCCACTTT. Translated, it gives CASTWRGIEYSPLHF.

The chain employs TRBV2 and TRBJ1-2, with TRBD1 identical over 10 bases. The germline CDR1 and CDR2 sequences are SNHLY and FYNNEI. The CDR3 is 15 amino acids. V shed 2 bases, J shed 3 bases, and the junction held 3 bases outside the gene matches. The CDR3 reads CASSELGQGHYGYTF. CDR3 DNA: TGTGCCAGCAGTGAACTGGGACAGGGGCACTATGGCTACACCTTC.

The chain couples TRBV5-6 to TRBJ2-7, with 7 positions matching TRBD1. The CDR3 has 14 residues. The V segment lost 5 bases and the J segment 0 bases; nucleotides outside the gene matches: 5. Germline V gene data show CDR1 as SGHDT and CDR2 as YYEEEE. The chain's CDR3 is CASSQQGVSYEQYF. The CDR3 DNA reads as TGTGCCAGCAGTCAGCAGGGGGTCTCCTACGAGCAGTACTTC.

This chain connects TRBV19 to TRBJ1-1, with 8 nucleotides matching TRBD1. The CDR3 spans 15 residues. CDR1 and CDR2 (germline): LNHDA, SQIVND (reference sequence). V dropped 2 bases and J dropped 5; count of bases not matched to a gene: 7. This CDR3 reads CASSIWQGAGTEAFF. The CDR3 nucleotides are TGTGCCAGTAGTATATGGCAGGGGGCAGGGACTGAAGCTTTCTTT.

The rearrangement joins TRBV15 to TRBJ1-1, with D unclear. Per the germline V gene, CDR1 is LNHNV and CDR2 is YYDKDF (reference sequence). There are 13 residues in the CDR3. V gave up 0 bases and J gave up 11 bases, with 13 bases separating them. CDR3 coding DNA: TGTGCCACCAGCAGAGATCGAGACGGCGGGGCTTTCTTT. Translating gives CATSRDRDGGAFF.

The CDR3: CASSLGRDANYGYTF. CDR3 bases: TGTGCCAGCAGCTTAGGAAGGGACGCTAACTATGGCTACACCTTC. The chain couples TRBV13 to TRBJ1-2; tentatively, D is TRBD1 (5 bases). The germline V gene encodes CDR1 PRHDT and CDR2 FYEKMQ (reference sequence). This CDR3 is built from 15 residues. Trimming took off 0 bases at V and 0 bases at J, with 8 bases between the two ends.